This T cell receptor (beta chain) comes out of a study of T cells of healthy individuals. Trimming shortened V by 3 bases and J by 0 bases, and 8 bases separated the two germline ends. Germline CDR1 and CDR2: MNHEY and SVGAGI. The CDR3 sequence is 15 residues long. In TCRdb, the 5' RACE reads were re-called with MiXCR into one record per CDR3 protein. The top ten hold roughly 6.1% of the sample, which has about 96,000 distinct CDR3 sequences, approximately 15% seen once. J is TRBJ1-4 and V is TRBV6-5; a possible D gene is TRBD1 (6 bases). The origin of this receptor is a human donor in good health. The CDR3 DNA follows: TGTGCCAGCAGTTATAGGGGGTCAACTAATGAAAAACTGTTTTTT. Its translation: CASSYRGSTNEKLFF.